This TCR beta chain comes out of a study of T-cell memory formation after mild COVID-19 (TCRdb year 2021). About the investigation overall: TCR sequence clusters from the two donors were found to be largely donor specific. T-cell clones expanding and contracting after mild COVID-19 in a couple of donors were tracked by longitudinal TCRalpha and TCRbeta repertoire sequencing. The cohort was made up of two young adult volunteers, one female and one male, who were previously healthy. What the authors observed across the whole study: Whether the second-wave clones peaking on day 37 were SARS-CoV-2 specific was not confirmed. Contracting CD4+ clones turned up mainly in the CM and EM memory subsets, whereas EMRA was where CD8+ clones were enriched. The study covered only a couple of mild cases, and larger cohorts including severe cases with pre-infection samples were considered necessary. Some responding clones were detected in pre-infection memory, suggesting pre-existing cross-reactive memory T cells joined the SARS-CoV-2 response. From day 15 to 85, contracting clones showed balanced CD4/CD8 phenotypes, whereas a second wave of clones that expanded from day 15 to 37 leaned towards CD4+.

Points on this clonotype: The target of this receptor is not known. Base qualities are not provided; no much larger clone lies one nucleotide away.

Ficoll-Paque density gradient centrifugation was used to isolate PBMCs. TCRdb names Illumina NovaSeq 6000 as the instrument used. Using 5'RACE with constant-segment primers, TCRalpha and TCRbeta cDNA libraries were constructed, with sample barcodes and unique molecular identifiers added in the process. Trizol reagent was used to extract RNA from every sample. Amplification of the libraries took two PCR steps, and the second step added a second sample barcode plus Illumina TruSeq adapters. Sequencing of libraries was performed on an Illumina NovaSeq with 2 x 150 bp paired-end reads. Turning to the authors' computational methods: With migec v1.2.7, reads were demultiplexed and then collapsed into UMI-guided consensus sequences. Using mixcr v2.1.11, the UMI consensuses were aligned to TRA and TRB V and J templates and assembled into clonotypes. A clonotype was counted as expanded or contracted only when both edgeR and NoisET called the clonotype significant, with the noise models trained on biological replicates. For edgeR calls, a false discovery rate-adjusted p below 0.01 and a log2 fold-change threshold of 1 were applied. As an exploratory analysis of dynamics, max-normalized trajectories of the 1000 most abundant clonotypes were examined by PCA with hierarchical clustering. Separately sequenced CD4+ and CD8+ repertoires were used to assign a CD4 or CD8 phenotype to each responding clone. TCRdb reanalyzed the raw reads on its own, using fastp at Q25 for trimming and MiXCR for clone calling, and kept in-frame beta chains. Rows are unified per CDR3 protein, each entry keeping the most common DNA and genes. Clone size and V and J calls follow TCRdb, not the original study. For this sample there are 300,000 to 350,000 distinct CDR3 sequences; approximately 14% appear just once. The ten largest make up 21% of the sample.

The specimen sequenced was PBMCs or a T cell subset sorted from them (not recorded which). The sequence came from a man aged 18 to 29 who had mild COVID-19 (a few samples of this study predate the infection). The sample titles of this study are shuffled in the database, so cell type and time point are left out; the donor was told from shared clones.

The DNA is as follows: TGCAGCGTTGGAGGTCGATTGAACACCGGGGAGCTGTTTTTT. Translated, it reads CSVGGRLNTGELFF. The chain is assembled from TRBV29-1 and TRBJ2-2; too little of a D gene remains to name it. V loses 4 bases of germline sequence and J loses 1 base, and the interval between the two ends is 10 bases. CDR1 is given as SQVTM and CDR2 as ANQGSEA, both from the germline V gene. From its cysteine to its phenylalanine, the CDR3 spans 14 amino acids. The sequence is cut down to CDR3 DNA, 42 bases in frame from base 1.